The following is a TCR beta chain sequence with its context. Data came from immunoSEQ multiplex PCR; TCRdb stores just in-frame clones and leaves some out. Of 650,000 to 950,000 clones in the sample, 80% to 90% are singletons; the top ten hold about 0.0098%. The sample originates from a study of shared T cell receptors in the human thymus. V was cut by 2 bases and J by 1 base, with 18 bases left in between. From germline, CDR1 is SGDLS and CDR2 YYNGEE. The CDR3 has 17 amino acids. This same sample was also part of a study on human thymus T cells. That study adds: The thymus tissue came from resections taken during corrective heart surgery.

Sample: thymocytes. The chain couples TRBV9 to TRBJ1-1, with TRBD1 as a possible D gene (6 bases). The receptor was isolated from a girl in the first two years of life with a congenital heart defect. The CDR3 DNA reads as TGTGCCAGCAGCGTCATCGGACCAGGGGCAGGGAACACTGAAGCTTTCTTT. It specifies CASSVIGPGAGNTEAFF. The whole variable domain, filled in from reference TRBV9 and TRBJ1-1, reads DSGVTQTPKHLITATGQRVTLRCSPRSGDLSVYWYQQSLDQGLQFLIQYYNGEERAKGNILERFSAQQFPDLHSELNLSSLELGDSALYFCASSVIGPGAGNTEAFFGQGTRLTVV.